The 22 T cell receptor beta chains in this list originate from one sample, sequenced in a study of cytomegalovirus exposure and HLA in healthy donors. Amplification used 60 Vbeta primers and 13 Jbeta primers. Sequencing used immunoSEQ multiplex PCR; TCRdb keeps in-frame clones, though not all of them. The data show roughly 200,000 clones, about three quarters seen once. The sequenced sample was PBMCs. These receptors all come from a woman aged 25 to 39 in good health and CMV-seropositive.

The chain links TRBV30 to TRBJ1-4; TRBD1 agrees at 7 bases. Germline V lookup: CDR1 GTSNPN, CDR2 SVGIG (reference sequence). The CDR3 has 12 residues. The junction had 2 bases not matched to a gene; V was cut back by 4 bases and J by 6 bases. CDR3 nucleotide sequence: TGTGCCTGGACAGGGGGTTATGAAAAACTGTTTTTT. Protein sequence: CAWTGGYEKLFF. The variable domain in full, with the rest retrieved from reference TRBV30 and TRBJ1-4, is SQTIHQWPATLVQPVGSPLSLECTVEGTSNPNLYWYRQAAGRGLQLLFYSVGIGQISSEVPQNLSASRPQDRQFILSSKKLLLSDSGFYLCAWTGGYEKLFFGSGTQLSVL.

V is TRBV2 and J is TRBJ1-5; tentative D call: TRBD1 (5 bases). V was clipped by 4 bases and J by 0 bases, with 10 bases between them. Germline lookup yields CDR1 SNHLY and CDR2 FYNNEI. This CDR3 has 15 residues. The CDR3 DNA sequence: TGTGCCAGCAGTGCCCAGGGAAATAGCAATCAGCCCCAGCATTTT. Translation: CASSAQGNSNQPQHF.

The V call is TRBV14, the J call TRBJ1-2; D possibly corresponds to TRBD1 (5 bases). Between the trimmed V and J ends, which lost 4 bases and 0 bases, there was a span of 15 bases. CDR1 SGHDN and CDR2 FVKESK come from the germline V gene. The CDR3 sequence is 16 residues long. The DNA of the CDR3 is TGTGCCAGCAGCCCCCTCCGGGGGAGAGCTAACTATGGCTACACCTTC. This sequence encodes CASSPLRGRANYGYTF.

This rearrangement joins TRBV30 to TRBJ1-5; no clear D gene. This CDR3 comprises 13 residues. Germline V gene lookup returns CDR1 GTSNPN and CDR2 SVGIG (reference sequence). The ends were cut back, 1 base at V and 7 bases at J, with 11 bases in the middle. The CDR3 loop reads CAWSGLGAQPQHF. The CDR3 region has the DNA TGTGCCTGGAGTGGGTTGGGAGCCCAGCCCCAGCATTTT.

This clone has just one count. The rearrangement joins TRBV30 to TRBJ2-7, with 7 bases that match TRBD2. Germline CDR1 is GTSNPN and CDR2 is SVGIG (reference sequence). This CDR3 has 13 residues. V gave up 0 bases and J gave up 2 bases; unmatched junction bases: 1. For the CDR3, the DNA is TGTGCCTGGAGTGTAAGCGGGACCTACGAGCAGTACTTC. Translating it yields CAWSVSGTYEQYF.

The chain recombines TRBV7-2 with TRBJ1-5, with 7 bases lining up with TRBD1. CDR1 SGHTA and CDR2 FQGNSA come from the germline V gene. This CDR3 has 15 residues. Losses at the gene ends were 3 bases for V and 9 bases for J; bases not matched to a gene: 11. CDR3 amino acids: CASSFAPGGERPQHF. Here the CDR3 DNA reads TGTGCCAGCAGCTTCGCCCCAGGGGGAGAGCGGCCCCAGCATTTT.

The rearrangement joins TRBV7-9 to TRBJ1-2; 8 positions agree with TRBD1. This CDR3 spans 14 amino acids. CDR1 is SEHNR, CDR2 FQNEAQ, per germline (reference sequence). Trimming took 5 bases from V and 4 from J; bases not matched to a gene: 6. The CDR3 spells CASSPGTGAYGYTF. The CDR3 nucleotides are TGTGCCAGCAGCCCCGGGACAGGAGCCTATGGCTACACCTTC.

On this clone itself: An end of the junction differs from the germline gene, which may be a read error. The chain couples TRBV5-6 to TRBJ2-7; D not resolved. Germline values: CDR1 SGHDT, CDR2 YYEEEE. CDR3 length: 17 residues. CDR3 amino acids: CASSFLTDPKASYEQCF. CDR3 nucleotide sequence: TGTGCCAGCAGCTTTTTAACAGACCCTAAGGCTTCCTACGAGCAGTGCTTC.

The chain links TRBV27 to TRBJ2-5; 12 bases fit TRBD2. Germline trimming cut 6 bases from V and 3 bases from J; bases unmatched to any gene: 5. CDR1 MNHEY and CDR2 SMNVEV come from the germline V gene (reference sequence). The CDR3 loop spans 15 amino acids. As DNA, the CDR3 is TGTGCCAGCAGCACCCGGACTAGCGGGAAAGAGACCCAGTACTTC. Translation: CASSTRTSGKETQYF.

This clone has more than one count but fewer than ten. V is TRBV5-1 and J is TRBJ2-3; D remains unclear. The CDR3 loop spans 14 amino acids. Germline V lookup: CDR1 SGHRS, CDR2 YFSETQ. Trimming took off 0 bases at V and 6 bases at J, with 11 bases between the two ends. The CDR3: CASSLEFGSDTQYF. The CDR3 coding sequence is TGCGCCAGCAGCTTGGAATTCGGGTCCGATACGCAGTATTTT.

The chain couples TRBV29-1 to TRBJ1-2, with 8 bases that match TRBD1. V lost 4 bases and J lost 5; bases outside the gene matches: 3. The CDR3 is made up of 12 amino acids. Looked up from germline, CDR1 is SQVTM and CDR2 is ANQGSEA. Here the CDR3 DNA reads TGCAGCGTTGGGACAGGGAGGTATGGCTACACCTTC. Its translation is CSVGTGRYGYTF.

This clone was seen more than once but under ten times. The chain has TRBV18 and TRBJ1-6, with D possibly being TRBD1 (5 bases). The germline V and J ends were trimmed by 3 bases and 4 bases, with 10 bases remaining between them. This CDR3 contains 15 residues. Germline lookup yields CDR1 KGHSH and CDR2 LQKENI. The CDR3 bases are TGTGCCAGCTCACCCCAGGGAGGGTATAATTCACCCCTCCACTTT. Residues: CASSPQGGYNSPLHF. The full variable domain, its missing parts supplied by reference TRBV18 and TRBJ1-6, is NAGVMQNPRHLVRRRGQEARLRCSPMKGHSHVYWYRQLPEEGLKFMVYLQKENIIDESGMPKERFSAEFPKEGPSILRIQQVVRGDSAAYFCASSPQGGYNSPLHFGNGTRLTVT.

The chain couples TRBV6-5 to TRBJ1-1; D uncertain. This CDR3 spans 15 amino acids. With 0 bases removed from V and 0 bases from J, the gap between germline ends came to 8 bases. The germline gives CDR1 MNHEY, CDR2 SVGAGI. The CDR3 region is CASSYSRVMNTEAFF. The CDR3 DNA reads as TGTGCCAGCAGTTACTCCCGGGTTATGAACACTGAAGCTTTCTTT.

The chain joins TRBV16 to TRBJ1-2, with TRBD1 as a possible D gene (5 bases). CDR1 is KGHSY and CDR2 is FQNENV in the germline V gene. Trimming shortened V by 0 bases and J by 5 bases, and 16 bases separated the two germline ends. There are 16 residues in the CDR3. In DNA, the CDR3 is TGTGCCAGCAGCCAATCTGGCAACAGGCAAGGGTATGGCTACACCTTC. This gives the protein CASSQSGNRQGYGYTF. Full variable domain (remainder filled in from reference TRBV16 and TRBJ1-2): GEEVAQTPKHLVRGEGQKAKLYCAPIKGHSYVFWYQQVLKNEFKFLISFQNENVFDETGMPKERFSAKCLPNSPCSLEIQATKLEDSAVYFCASSQSGNRQGYGYTFGSGTRLTVV.

This chain's CDR3 is CASTSKGYTEAFF. In DNA form, the CDR3 reads TGTGCCAGCACATCCAAGGGGTACACTGAAGCTTTCTTT. The genes are TRBV18 and TRBJ1-1, with a possible D match to TRBD1 (5 bases). The CDR3 is 13 amino acids. V was pared by 8 bases and J by 3 bases, with 13 bases between. Germline V lookup: CDR1 KGHSH, CDR2 LQKENI.

Only one count was recorded for this clone. This chain joins TRBV5-1 and TRBJ2-3; no clear D gene. The CDR3 runs 17 residues. V dropped 0 bases and J dropped 4 bases, with 18 bases sitting between them. Per the germline V gene, CDR1 is SGHRS and CDR2 is YFSETQ. CDR3 sequence: CASSLEGDNWYPDTQYF. The CDR3 DNA reads TGCGCCAGCAGCTTGGAAGGTGACAACTGGTACCCAGATACGCAGTATTTT.

In this sample, this clone turned up once. V gene TRBV5-8 combines with J gene TRBJ1-4, with 9 bases aligning to TRBD1. Looked up from germline, CDR1 is SGHTS and CDR2 is YDEGEE. CDR3 length: 15 residues. The V gene end was trimmed by 0 bases and the J gene end by 8 bases; junction bases not matched to a gene: 5. CDR3 nucleotide sequence: TGTGCCAGCAGCTTGGGCCGGACAGGGGACGAAAAACTGTTTTTT. Its protein is CASSLGRTGDEKLFF. Full variable domain (rest looked up from reference TRBV5-8 and TRBJ1-4): EAGVTQSPTHLIKTRGQQATLRCSPISGHTSVYWYQQALGLGLQFLLWYDEGEERNRGNFPPRFSGRQFPNYSSELNVNALELEDSALYLCASSLGRTGDEKLFFGSGTQLSVL.

A few counts support this clone. This sequence joins TRBV28 and TRBJ1-4; TRBD1 matches 10 bases. The V segment lost 5 bases and the J segment 7 bases; nucleotides outside the gene matches: 7. CDR3 length equals 15 residues. Germline CDR1 reads MDHEN; CDR2 reads SYDVKM. The CDR3, as DNA: TGTGCCAGCAGTAGACGACAGGGGGCAGCTGAAAAACTGTTTTTT. Its protein product is CASSRRQGAAEKLFF.

The chain carries TRBV2 and TRBJ2-5; 7 positions match TRBD2. V was pared by 8 bases and J by 1 base, with 10 bases of the junction left unmatched. CDR1 is SNHLY and CDR2 is FYNNEI in the germline V gene. The CDR3 totals 15 residues. CDR3 in amino acids: CASGGVGRLQETQYF. Here the CDR3 DNA reads TGTGCCAGCGGGGGGGTCGGACGTCTCCAAGAGACCCAGTACTTC. Variable domain in full (rest from reference TRBV2 and TRBJ2-5): EPEVTQTPSHQVTQMGQEVILRCVPISNHLYFYWYRQILGQKVEFLVSFYNNEISEKSEIFDDQFSVERPDGSNFTLKIRSTKLEDSAMYFCASGGVGRLQETQYFGPGTRLLVL.

The V and J genes are TRBV9 and TRBJ2-1; 7 bases are a match to TRBD1. Germline CDR1 reads SGDLS; CDR2 reads YYNGEE. V was clipped by 3 bases and J by 0 bases; unmatched bases: 6. This CDR3 has 16 residues. CDR3 region: CASSATGTDSYNEQFF. The CDR3 region has the DNA TGTGCCAGCAGCGCCACCGGGACAGACTCCTACAATGAGCAGTTCTTC.

The chain is built from TRBV6-5 and TRBJ1-1; D is possibly TRBD1 (5 bases). The CDR3 has 13 amino acids. Germline CDR1 MNHEY, CDR2 SVGAGI. V was trimmed by 6 bases and J by 1 base, leaving 9 bases between them. As DNA, the CDR3 is TGTGCCAGCAGCTATGGACAGAACACTGAAGCTTTCTTT. It encodes CASSYGQNTEAFF.

The V call is TRBV5-8, the J call TRBJ2-5; a possible D gene is TRBD2 (7 bases). This CDR3 contains 15 residues. Germline loops: CDR1 SGHTS, CDR2 YDEGEE. The V and J ends lost 4 bases and 0 bases respectively, with 13 bases between them. The CDR3 sequence is CASSRGATHQETQYF. The DNA of the CDR3 is TGTGCCAGCAGCCGGGGGGCAACCCACCAAGAGACCCAGTACTTC.